A selection of T cell receptor beta chains follows, all from one sample in a study of T-cell reconstitution after alpha-beta-depleted transplantation in children. TCRdb itself ran the PCR reads through MiXCR, one entry per CDR3 protein. The top ten clones hold just over 2% of a sample with almost 500,000 distinct CDR3 sequences, roughly a tenth of them seen once. This specimen was PBMCs, taken before TCRalphabeta/CD19-depleted stem cell transplant. These receptors were collected from a child aged 2-15 years with inherited bone marrow failure, due to receive a stem cell transplant. Both conserved end residues are part of each CDR3. The order of the fields is clone size, V gene, J gene, D gene, CDR3 DNA, CDR3 protein. D genes are given only for firm matches. Clone size, where shown, is once, few, many, or a class for clones that have expanded.

clone_size: many; v_call: TRBV6-2/TRBV6-3; j_call: TRBJ2-5; d_call: .; cdr3_nt: TGTGCCAGCAGTTACGCAGGGGCTGGGGTGACCCAGTACTTC; cdr3_aa: CASSYAGAGVTQYF
clone_size: few; v_call: TRBV11-2; j_call: TRBJ1-2; d_call: .; cdr3_nt: TGTGCCAGCATACAAATAAAGAGAGGCTATGGCTACACCTTC; cdr3_aa: CASIQIKRGYGYTF
clone_size: .; v_call: TRBV29-1; j_call: TRBJ1-2; d_call: TRBD1; cdr3_nt: TGCAGCGCACGGACAGGGGGCGATGACTATGGCTACACCTTC; cdr3_aa: CSARTGGDDYGYTF
clone_size: .; v_call: TRBV28; j_call: TRBJ1-1; d_call: .; cdr3_nt: TGTGCCAGCAGTTTGTTCGCTGAAGCTTTCTTT; cdr3_aa: CASSLFAEAFF
clone_size: few; v_call: TRBV29-1; j_call: TRBJ2-5; d_call: .; cdr3_nt: TGCAGCGTTGAATCGAGACTAGTCAAAGAGACCCAGTACTTC; cdr3_aa: CSVESRLVKETQYF
clone_size: many; v_call: TRBV5-1; j_call: TRBJ1-5; d_call: .; cdr3_nt: TGCGCCAGCAGCTTGGCCCCCGGGGCGAGGAATCAGCCCCAGCATTTT; cdr3_aa: CASSLAPGARNQPQHF
clone_size: few; v_call: TRBV30; j_call: TRBJ2-5; d_call: TRBD1; cdr3_nt: TGTGCCTGGAGTTCCGGGACAGGGAACTGGGAGACCCAGTACTTC; cdr3_aa: CAWSSGTGNWETQYF
clone_size: many; v_call: TRBV3-1; j_call: TRBJ2-2; d_call: .; cdr3_nt: TGTGCCAGCAGTATTGGACAGTGGGCCACCGGGGAGCTGTTTTTT; cdr3_aa: CASSIGQWATGELFF
clone_size: many; v_call: TRBV27; j_call: TRBJ2-1; d_call: .; cdr3_nt: TGTGCCAGCAGTTTTATGGGATCCGTCTACAATGAGCAGTTCTTC; cdr3_aa: CASSFMGSVYNEQFF
clone_size: many; v_call: TRBV18; j_call: TRBJ1-1; d_call: .; cdr3_nt: TGTGCCAGCTCAATGGGACGGAAAAACACTGAAGCTTTCTTT; cdr3_aa: CASSMGRKNTEAFF
clone_size: many; v_call: TRBV20-1; j_call: TRBJ2-1; d_call: .; cdr3_nt: TGCAGTGCTAGATACCTAGCCCAGCAGTTCTTC; cdr3_aa: CSARYLAQQFF
clone_size: few; v_call: TRBV6-2/TRBV6-3; j_call: TRBJ2-5; d_call: TRBD2; cdr3_nt: TGTGCCAGCAGTTACTCTGAACTAGCGGGCTCCTACCAAGAGACCCAGTACTTC; cdr3_aa: CASSYSELAGSYQETQYF
clone_size: many; v_call: TRBV20-1; j_call: TRBJ1-6; d_call: TRBD1; cdr3_nt: TGCAGTGCACAGACAGGGGGTTTTTCGTACGATTCACCCCTCCACTTT; cdr3_aa: CSAQTGGFSYDSPLHF
clone_size: many; v_call: TRBV27; j_call: TRBJ2-3; d_call: .; cdr3_nt: TGTGCCAGCAGTTTATCGGTGCGGGCAGATACGCAGTATTTT; cdr3_aa: CASSLSVRADTQYF
clone_size: many; v_call: TRBV9; j_call: TRBJ2-1; d_call: TRBD1; cdr3_nt: TGTGCCAGCAGCCCCGGGACAGGTGGCTTTAATGAGCAGTTCTTC; cdr3_aa: CASSPGTGGFNEQFF
clone_size: many; v_call: TRBV5-1; j_call: TRBJ2-3; d_call: .; cdr3_nt: TGCGCCAGCAGCTTGGCCTATATTACTACCTATTCAGATACGCAGTATTTT; cdr3_aa: CASSLAYITTYSDTQYF
clone_size: few; v_call: TRBV5-4; j_call: TRBJ2-1; d_call: TRBD2; cdr3_nt: TGTGCCAGCAGCACCACTAGCGGGAGTACCGATGAGCAGTTCTTC; cdr3_aa: CASSTTSGSTDEQFF
clone_size: many; v_call: TRBV29-1; j_call: TRBJ1-1; d_call: .; cdr3_nt: TGCAGCGGGCAGGGGTCGAACACTGAAGCTTTCTTT; cdr3_aa: CSGQGSNTEAFF
clone_size: many; v_call: TRBV4-1; j_call: TRBJ2-2; d_call: TRBD2; cdr3_nt: TGCGCCAGCAGCCCCGAACCAGCGGGGGGTTTTCTCACCGGGGAGCTGTTTTTT; cdr3_aa: CASSPEPAGGFLTGELFF
clone_size: many; v_call: TRBV4-3; j_call: TRBJ1-6; d_call: .; cdr3_nt: TGCGCCAGCAGCCAAGGAGACATCCACAATTCACCCCTCCACTTT; cdr3_aa: CASSQGDIHNSPLHF
clone_size: once; v_call: TRBV25-1; j_call: TRBJ2-7; d_call: TRBD2; cdr3_nt: TGTGCCAGCAGTGAATATAAGCGGGAGGCGGAGCAGTACTTC; cdr3_aa: CASSEYKREAEQYF
clone_size: many; v_call: TRBV4-1; j_call: TRBJ2-7; d_call: .; cdr3_nt: TGCGCCAGCAGCCCGACCGGGGACGGCTTCTACGAGCAGTACTTC; cdr3_aa: CASSPTGDGFYEQYF
clone_size: many; v_call: TRBV12-3/TRBV12-4; j_call: TRBJ2-1; d_call: TRBD2; cdr3_nt: TGTGCCAGCAGCGGGACTAGCGGGAACAATGAGCAGTTCTTC; cdr3_aa: CASSGTSGNNEQFF
clone_size: many; v_call: TRBV7-2; j_call: TRBJ2-2; d_call: TRBD2; cdr3_nt: TGTGCCAGCAGCCGAGGCAGCGGGAGTGGCGGGGAGCTGTTTTTT; cdr3_aa: CASSRGSGSGGELFF
clone_size: many; v_call: TRBV20-1; j_call: TRBJ1-1; d_call: .; cdr3_nt: TGCAGTGCTCTGAAAGGCCCTGGGGGGGCCAGGAACACTGAAGCTTTCTTT; cdr3_aa: CSALKGPGGARNTEAFF
clone_size: many; v_call: TRBV29-1; j_call: TRBJ2-1; d_call: .; cdr3_nt: TGCAGCTACGACAGGCGGGTGGGGGGCGCGGATGAGCAGTTCTTC; cdr3_aa: CSYDRRVGGADEQFF
clone_size: many; v_call: TRBV10-3; j_call: TRBJ2-7; d_call: .; cdr3_nt: TGTGCCAGTCGTGGGCGGGAGTACTTC; cdr3_aa: CASRGREYF
clone_size: few; v_call: TRBV20-1; j_call: TRBJ2-7; d_call: TRBD1; cdr3_nt: TGCAGTGCTGGACAGGGGAGGAGGATTTACGAGCAGTACTTC; cdr3_aa: CSAGQGRRIYEQYF
clone_size: .; v_call: TRBV6-4; j_call: TRBJ2-7; d_call: .; cdr3_nt: TGTGCCAGCAGAGGAGGGACCCCAGCCACCTACGAGCAGTACTTC; cdr3_aa: CASRGGTPATYEQYF
clone_size: many; v_call: TRBV11-2; j_call: TRBJ2-3; d_call: TRBD2; cdr3_nt: TGTGCCAGCAGCTTAGGACTAGCCCGGGGGAATACGCAGTATTTT; cdr3_aa: CASSLGLARGNTQYF
clone_size: .; v_call: TRBV14; j_call: TRBJ2-1; d_call: .; cdr3_nt: TGTGCCAGCAGCCAAGTATTGCCCTACAATGAGCAGTTCTTC; cdr3_aa: CASSQVLPYNEQFF
clone_size: few; v_call: TRBV2; j_call: TRBJ2-1; d_call: TRBD1; cdr3_nt: TGTGCCAGCATAGGGGACAGGGGATACAATGAGCAGTTCTTC; cdr3_aa: CASIGDRGYNEQFF
clone_size: many; v_call: TRBV12-3/TRBV12-4; j_call: TRBJ2-3; d_call: .; cdr3_nt: TGTGCCAGCAGTTCCGGCGGAGGGAGCGTTGCAGATACGCAGTATTTT; cdr3_aa: CASSSGGGSVADTQYF
clone_size: many; v_call: TRBV19; j_call: TRBJ2-2; d_call: TRBD2; cdr3_nt: TGTGCCAGTAGTTTACCGGGACTAGCGCCCGGGGAGCTGTTTTTT; cdr3_aa: CASSLPGLAPGELFF
clone_size: few; v_call: TRBV29-1; j_call: TRBJ2-3; d_call: TRBD1; cdr3_nt: TGCAGCACAGGACAGGGCGAAATGGGTACGCAGTATTTT; cdr3_aa: CSTGQGEMGTQYF
clone_size: many; v_call: TRBV12-3/TRBV12-4; j_call: TRBJ2-3; d_call: TRBD2; cdr3_nt: TGTGCCAGCAGACCCCGGGGGGTCAGGACAGATACGCAGTATTTT; cdr3_aa: CASRPRGVRTDTQYF
clone_size: many; v_call: TRBV21-1; j_call: TRBJ2-1; d_call: .; cdr3_nt: TGTGCCAGCAGCAAAGCGGAGTTATCGACCCTGAAGCAGTTCTTC; cdr3_aa: CASSKAELSTLKQFF
clone_size: many; v_call: TRBV7-6; j_call: TRBJ2-1; d_call: .; cdr3_nt: TGTGCCAGCAGCCTTTTTACAGGGTATGAGCAGTTCTTC; cdr3_aa: CASSLFTGYEQFF
clone_size: many; v_call: TRBV12-3/TRBV12-4; j_call: TRBJ2-3; d_call: .; cdr3_nt: TGTGCCAGCAGTTTAGGACTGGACGACGATACGCAGTATTTT; cdr3_aa: CASSLGLDDDTQYF
clone_size: many; v_call: TRBV5-6; j_call: TRBJ1-1; d_call: TRBD1; cdr3_nt: TGTGCCAGCAGCGGAAGGGACAGGGCTTATGAAGCTTTCTTT; cdr3_aa: CASSGRDRAYEAFF